This T cell receptor (beta chain) was sequenced during a study of beta chain features in type 1 diabetes. Turning to the study itself: Examination of sorted cells across all samples involved over 95 million cells.

Findings of the study overall: Shorter TCRB CDR3s, moderately but significantly so, marked every one of the four CD4+ subsets in Type 1 diabetes patients. In comparison with healthy donors, patients had naive, central memory and Treg TCRB repertoires that appeared more similar.

The CDR3 is 15 residues long. V lost 2 bases and J lost 5; bases outside the gene matches: 5. Germline loops: CDR1 MNHEY, CDR2 SVGAGI. The isolated RNA, all of it, was reverse transcribed, so expressed TCRB transcripts were what got sequenced. Average reads for naive, central memory and regulatory T cell samples were around 4 million. The data were produced by immunoSEQ multiplex PCR, yet TCRdb's version contains in-frame clones alone and is incomplete. Found here are 120,000 to 150,000 clones, about 9.4% of them singletons; the top ten hold 1.3%. In this sample, this clone turned up a few times. Its antigen is currently unknown.

Sequencing was carried out using naive CD4+ T cells from blood. This receptor was identified in a man between 18 and 29 years old in good health. The chain links TRBV6-5 to TRBJ2-2; 7 positions match TRBD1. In DNA, the CDR3 is TGTGCCAGCAGTTACGTCCAACAGGGGACCGGGGAGCTGTTTTTT. Encoded protein: CASSYVQQGTGELFF.